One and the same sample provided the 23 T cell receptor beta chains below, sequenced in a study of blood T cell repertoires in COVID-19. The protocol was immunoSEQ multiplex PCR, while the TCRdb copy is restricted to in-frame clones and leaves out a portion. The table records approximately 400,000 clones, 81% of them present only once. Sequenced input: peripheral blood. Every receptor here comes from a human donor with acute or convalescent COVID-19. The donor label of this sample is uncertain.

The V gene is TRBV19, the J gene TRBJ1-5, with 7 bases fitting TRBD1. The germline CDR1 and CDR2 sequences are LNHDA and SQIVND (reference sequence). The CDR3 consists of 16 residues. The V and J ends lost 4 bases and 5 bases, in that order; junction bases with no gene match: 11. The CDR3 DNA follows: TGTGCCAGTAGTACAATTCGACAGGGCCTTGATCAGCCCCAGCATTTT. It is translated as CASSTIRQGLDQPQHF. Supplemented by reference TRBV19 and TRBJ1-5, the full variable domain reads DGGITQSPKYLFRKEGQNVTLSCEQNLNHDAMYWYRQDPGQGLRLIYYSQIVNDFQKGDIAEGYSVSREKKESFPLTVTSAQKNPTAFYLCASSTIRQGLDQPQHFGDGTRLSIL.

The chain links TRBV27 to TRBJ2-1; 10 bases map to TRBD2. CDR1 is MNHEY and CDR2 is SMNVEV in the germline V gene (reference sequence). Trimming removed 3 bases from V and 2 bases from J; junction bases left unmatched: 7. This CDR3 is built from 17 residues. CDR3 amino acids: CASSFRGTSATYNEQFF. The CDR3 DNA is TGTGCCAGCAGTTTCCGGGGGACTAGCGCTACCTACAATGAGCAGTTCTTC.

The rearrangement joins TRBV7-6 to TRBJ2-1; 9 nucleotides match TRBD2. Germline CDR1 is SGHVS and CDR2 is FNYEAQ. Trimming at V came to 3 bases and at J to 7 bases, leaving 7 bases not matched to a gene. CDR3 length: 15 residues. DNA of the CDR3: TGTGCCAGCAGCTTCCAGCGGGGGGCAAGGAATGAGCAGTTCTTC. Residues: CASSFQRGARNEQFF.

CDR3 in amino acids: CASSAGQGVDTQYF. CDR3 DNA: TGTGCCAGCAGCGCCGGACAGGGGGTCGATACGCAGTATTTT. The V call is TRBV7-9, the J call TRBJ2-3; 10 bases map to TRBD1. The length of the CDR3 is 14 residues. Germline V gene data show CDR1 as SEHNR and CDR2 as FQNEAQ (reference sequence). The junction had 5 bases not matched to a gene; V was cut back by 5 bases and J by 6 bases.

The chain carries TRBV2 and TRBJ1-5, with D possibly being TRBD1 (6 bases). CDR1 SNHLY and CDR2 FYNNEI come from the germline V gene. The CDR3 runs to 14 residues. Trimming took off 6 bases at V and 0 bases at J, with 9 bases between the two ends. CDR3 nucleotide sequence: TGTGCCAGCAGCAGGGGAGCTAGCAATCAGCCCCAGCATTTT. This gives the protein CASSRGASNQPQHF.

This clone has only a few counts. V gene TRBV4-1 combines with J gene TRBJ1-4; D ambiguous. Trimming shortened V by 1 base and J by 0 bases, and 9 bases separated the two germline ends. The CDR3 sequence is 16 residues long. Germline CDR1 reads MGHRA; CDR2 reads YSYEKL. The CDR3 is CASSQVARATNEKLFF. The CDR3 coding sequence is TGCGCCAGCAGCCAAGTAGCGCGGGCAACTAATGAAAAACTGTTTTTT.

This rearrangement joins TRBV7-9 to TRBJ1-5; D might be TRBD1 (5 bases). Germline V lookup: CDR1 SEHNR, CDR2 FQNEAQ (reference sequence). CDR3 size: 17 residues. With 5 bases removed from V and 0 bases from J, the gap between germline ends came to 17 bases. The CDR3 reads CASSRAPGGDSNQPQHF. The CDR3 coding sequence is TGTGCCAGCAGCCGCGCCCCTGGGGGGGATAGCAATCAGCCCCAGCATTTT.

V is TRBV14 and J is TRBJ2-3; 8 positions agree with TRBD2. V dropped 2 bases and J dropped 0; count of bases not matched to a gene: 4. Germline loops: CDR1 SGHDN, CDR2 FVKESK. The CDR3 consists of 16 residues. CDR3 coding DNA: TGTGCCAGCAGCCAACTAGCGGGCTTTAGCACAGATACGCAGTATTTT. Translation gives CASSQLAGFSTDTQYF.

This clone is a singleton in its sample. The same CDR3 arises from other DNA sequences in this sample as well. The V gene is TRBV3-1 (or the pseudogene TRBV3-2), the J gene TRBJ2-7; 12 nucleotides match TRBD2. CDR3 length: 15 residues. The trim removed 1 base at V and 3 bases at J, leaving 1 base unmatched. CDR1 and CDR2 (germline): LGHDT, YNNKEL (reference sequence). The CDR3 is CASSQGLAGVYEQYF. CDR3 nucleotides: TGTGCCAGCAGCCAAGGACTAGCGGGGGTCTACGAGCAGTACTTC.

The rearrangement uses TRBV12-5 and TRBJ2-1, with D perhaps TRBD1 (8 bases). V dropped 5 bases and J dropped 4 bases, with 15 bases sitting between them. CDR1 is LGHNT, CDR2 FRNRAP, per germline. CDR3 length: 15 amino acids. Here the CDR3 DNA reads TGTGCTAGTGGTCTTGGACAGGGAGGGTACAATGAGCAGTTCTTC. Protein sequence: CASGLGQGGYNEQFF.

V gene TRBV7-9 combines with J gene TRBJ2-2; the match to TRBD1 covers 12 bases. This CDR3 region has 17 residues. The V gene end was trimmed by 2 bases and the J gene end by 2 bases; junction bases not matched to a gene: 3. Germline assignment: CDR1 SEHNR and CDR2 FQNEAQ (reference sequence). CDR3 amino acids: CASSLWGTGGNTGELFF. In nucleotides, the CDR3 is TGTGCCAGCAGCTTATGGGGGACAGGGGGCAACACCGGGGAGCTGTTTTTT.

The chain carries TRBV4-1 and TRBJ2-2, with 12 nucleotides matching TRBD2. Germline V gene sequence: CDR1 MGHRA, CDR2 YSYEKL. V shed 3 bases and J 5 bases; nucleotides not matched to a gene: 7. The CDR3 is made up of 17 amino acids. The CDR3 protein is CASSQGLAGGGTGELFF. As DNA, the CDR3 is TGCGCCAGCAGCCAGGGACTAGCGGGCGGGGGGACCGGGGAGCTGTTTTTT.

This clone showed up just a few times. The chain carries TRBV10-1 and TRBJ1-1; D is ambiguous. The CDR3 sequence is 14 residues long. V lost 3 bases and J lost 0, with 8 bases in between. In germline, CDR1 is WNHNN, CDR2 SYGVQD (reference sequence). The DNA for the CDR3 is TGCGCCAGCAGTGACCCGGGGATGAACACTGAAGCTTTCTTT. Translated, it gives CASSDPGMNTEAFF.

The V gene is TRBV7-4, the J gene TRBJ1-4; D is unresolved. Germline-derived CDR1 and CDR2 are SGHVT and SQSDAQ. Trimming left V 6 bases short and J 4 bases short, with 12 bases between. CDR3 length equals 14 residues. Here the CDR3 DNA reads TGTGCCAGCAGAATCGGGGATTATAATGAAAAACTGTTTTTT. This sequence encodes CASRIGDYNEKLFF.

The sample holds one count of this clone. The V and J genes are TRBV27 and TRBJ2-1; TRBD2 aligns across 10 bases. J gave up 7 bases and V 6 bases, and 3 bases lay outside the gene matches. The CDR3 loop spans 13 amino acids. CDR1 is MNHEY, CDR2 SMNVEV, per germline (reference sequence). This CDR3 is CASRLAGLNEQFF. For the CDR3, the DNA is TGTGCCAGCAGACTAGCGGGATTGAATGAGCAGTTCTTC.

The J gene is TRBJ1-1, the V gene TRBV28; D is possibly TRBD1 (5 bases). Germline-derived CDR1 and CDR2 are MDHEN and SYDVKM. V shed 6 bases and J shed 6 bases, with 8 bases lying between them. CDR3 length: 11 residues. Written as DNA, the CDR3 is TGTGCCAGCAGGGGGCGATCTGAAGCTTTCTTT. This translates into CASRGRSEAFF. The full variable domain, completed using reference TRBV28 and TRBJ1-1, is DVKVTQSSRYLVKRTGEKVFLECVQDMDHENMFWYRQDPGLGLRLIYFSYDVKMKEKGDIPEGYSVSREKKERFSLILESASTNQTSMYLCASRGRSEAFFGQGTRLTVV.

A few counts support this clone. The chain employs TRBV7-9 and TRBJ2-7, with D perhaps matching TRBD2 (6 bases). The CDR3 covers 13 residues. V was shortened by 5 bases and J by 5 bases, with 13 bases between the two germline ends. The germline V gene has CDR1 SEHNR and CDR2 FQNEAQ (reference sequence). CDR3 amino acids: CASSPDYLNEQYF. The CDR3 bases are TGTGCCAGCAGCCCGGACTATCTAAACGAGCAGTACTTC. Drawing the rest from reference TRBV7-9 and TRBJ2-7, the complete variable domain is DTGVSQNPRHKITKRGQNVTFRCDPISEHNRLYWYRQTLGQGPEFLTYFQNEAQLEKSRLLSDRFSAERPKGSFSTLEIQRTEQGDSAMYLCASSPDYLNEQYFGPGTRLTVT.

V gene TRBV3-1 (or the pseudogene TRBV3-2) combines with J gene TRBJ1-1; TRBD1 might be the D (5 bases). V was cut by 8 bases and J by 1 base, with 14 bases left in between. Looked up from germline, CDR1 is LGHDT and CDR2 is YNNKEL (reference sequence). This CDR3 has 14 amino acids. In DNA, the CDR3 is TGTGCCAGCGTCGCGACGGGGGGGAACACTGAAGCTTTCTTT. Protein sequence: CASVATGGNTEAFF.

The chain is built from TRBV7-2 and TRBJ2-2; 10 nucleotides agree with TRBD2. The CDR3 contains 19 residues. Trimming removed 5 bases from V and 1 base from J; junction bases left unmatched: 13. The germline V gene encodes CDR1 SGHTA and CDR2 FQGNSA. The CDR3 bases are TGTGCCAGCAGCGACCCGGTGACTAGCGGGCGGAGGAACACCGGGGAGCTGTTTTTT. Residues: CASSDPVTSGRRNTGELFF.

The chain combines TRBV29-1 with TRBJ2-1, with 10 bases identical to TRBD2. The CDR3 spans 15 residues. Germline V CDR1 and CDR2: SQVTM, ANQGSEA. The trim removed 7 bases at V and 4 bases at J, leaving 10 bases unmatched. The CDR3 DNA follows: TGCAGCGGAATGGGGCTAGCGGGGGTATACAATGAGCAGTTCTTC. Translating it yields CSGMGLAGVYNEQFF.

This chain's CDR3 is CASSLGQGISEAFF. The CDR3 bases are TGTGCCAGCAGCTTAGGACAGGGGATCTCTGAAGCTTTCTTT. The chain links TRBV11-1 to TRBJ1-1, with 8 bases that match TRBD1. The germline V gene encodes CDR1 SGHAT and CDR2 FQDESV (reference sequence). V was clipped by 1 base and J by 6 bases; unmatched bases: 4. CDR3 length equals 14 residues.

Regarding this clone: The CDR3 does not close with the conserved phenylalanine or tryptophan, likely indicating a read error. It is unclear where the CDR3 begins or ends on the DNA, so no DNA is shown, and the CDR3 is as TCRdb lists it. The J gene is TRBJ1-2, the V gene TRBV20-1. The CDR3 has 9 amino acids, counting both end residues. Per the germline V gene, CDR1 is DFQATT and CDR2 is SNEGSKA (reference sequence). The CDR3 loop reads CSARGGASL.

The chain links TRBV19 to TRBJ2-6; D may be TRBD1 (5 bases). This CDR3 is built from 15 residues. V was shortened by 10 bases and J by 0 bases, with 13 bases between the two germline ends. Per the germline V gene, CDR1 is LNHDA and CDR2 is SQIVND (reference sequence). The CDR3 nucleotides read TGTGCCACCCAGGGTATGGGCTCTGGGGCCAACGTCCTGACTTTC. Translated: CATQGMGSGANVLTF.